Shown below are 27 T cell receptor beta chains from a single sample sequenced in a study of T cell responses to AZD1222 COVID-19 vaccine. Clones were sequenced by immunoSEQ multiplex PCR, and TCRdb holds only the in-frame ones, with some missing. This sample has about 120,000 clones; around 85% occur once, and the top ten carry around 6%. The source material was peripheral blood, sampled on day 0 of AZD1222 vaccination. The receptor set was obtained from an adult in good health.

This chain links TRBV11-2 with TRBJ1-6, with a weak D call TRBD1 (5 bases). Germline lookup yields CDR1 SGHAT and CDR2 FQNNGV. This CDR3 region has 13 residues. V dropped 4 bases and J dropped 6 bases, with 7 bases sitting between them. The DNA of the CDR3 is TGTGCCAGCAGCTCACAGGCTAATTCACCCCTCCACTTT. This translates into CASSSQANSPLHF.

The chain couples TRBV18 to TRBJ1-1, with D hard to call. This CDR3 has 13 residues. The germline V gene has CDR1 KGHSH and CDR2 LQKENI. V was shortened by 5 bases and J by 1 base, with 8 bases between the two germline ends. In DNA form, the CDR3 reads TGTGCCAGCTCAACTGACGGGAACACTGAAGCTTTCTTT. Translated: CASSTDGNTEAFF.

The V call is TRBV19, the J call TRBJ1-2; TRBD1 is a possible D gene (5 bases). V lost 5 bases, J lost 4 bases, and 17 bases lay in between. The germline V gene encodes CDR1 LNHDA and CDR2 SQIVND (reference sequence). The CDR3 is 15 amino acids. The CDR3 DNA sequence: TGTGCCAGTAGTCCCTCCGGCGGGGGTTCCTATGGCTACACCTTC. This codes for CASSPSGGGSYGYTF.

The rearrangement joins TRBV19 to TRBJ2-7; 7 bases line up with TRBD1. V lost 5 bases and J lost 4; bases outside the gene matches: 11. Germline V gene lookup returns CDR1 LNHDA and CDR2 SQIVND (reference sequence). The CDR3 spans 15 residues. The CDR3: CASSDYRGFGYEQYF. DNA of the CDR3: TGTGCCAGTAGTGATTACAGGGGATTCGGGTACGAGCAGTACTTC.

This clone showed up just a few times. V usage is TRBV10-2 and J usage is TRBJ2-1; D is possibly TRBD1 (5 bases). This CDR3 contains 14 residues. Germline V gene data show CDR1 as WSHSY and CDR2 as SAAADI. The V gene lost 4 bases and the J gene lost 9 bases, with 16 bases spanning the gap. For the CDR3, the DNA is TGCGCCAGCAGTGGTTCGGCAGGGTTAAGTGAGCAGTTCTTC. Encoded protein: CASSGSAGLSEQFF.

The chain is built from TRBV20-1 and TRBJ2-7; 7 bases map to TRBD1. Germline values: CDR1 DFQATT, CDR2 SNEGSKA (reference sequence). The V segment lost 3 bases and the J segment 3 bases; nucleotides outside the gene matches: 2. CDR3 length equals 12 residues. The CDR3 region is CSASRGLYEQYF. Written as DNA, the CDR3 is TGCAGTGCTAGTAGGGGGCTCTACGAGCAGTACTTC.

The V and J genes are TRBV19 and TRBJ1-1, with D tentatively TRBD1 (5 bases). Per germline, CDR1 LNHDA and CDR2 SQIVND (reference sequence). The CDR3 runs to 14 residues. The V and J ends lost 1 base and 6 bases respectively, with 12 bases between them. The chain's CDR3 is CASSIVGGSAEAFF. CDR3 sequence (DNA): TGTGCCAGTAGTATAGTTGGGGGTTCGGCTGAAGCTTTCTTT.

The J gene is TRBJ2-1, the V gene TRBV6-1; TRBD2 aligns across 12 bases. From germline, CDR1 is MNHNS and CDR2 SASEGT. V shed 2 bases, J shed 5 bases, and the junction held 10 bases outside the gene matches. This CDR3 is 18 amino acids long. The CDR3 here is CASSENWASGGAHNEQFF. In nucleotides, the CDR3 is TGTGCCAGCAGTGAAAACTGGGCTAGCGGGGGGGCCCACAATGAGCAGTTCTTC.

This clone occurred a few times. The rearrangement links TRBV28 to TRBJ1-5, with TRBD1 identical over 9 bases. Germline values: CDR1 MDHEN, CDR2 SYDVKM. The CDR3 runs to 14 residues. V lost 6 bases and J lost 5; bases outside the gene matches: 5. The CDR3 DNA reads as TGTGCCAGCAGCAAGGACAGGGGACATCAGCCCCAGCATTTT. Amino acids: CASSKDRGHQPQHF.

This rearrangement joins TRBV28 to TRBJ2-7, with D perhaps TRBD2 (5 bases). The germline gives CDR1 MDHEN, CDR2 SYDVKM. V lost 3 bases and J lost 12, with 15 bases in between. This CDR3 is built from 12 residues. CDR3 nucleotide sequence: TGTGCCAGCAGTTTGCCCCGGGGAAGGCTGTACTTC. Encoded protein: CASSLPRGRLYF.

The chain employs TRBV27 and TRBJ1-4; D is ambiguous. CDR3 size: 12 residues. Trimming took 5 bases from V and 8 from J, leaving 9 bases between them. Germline loops: CDR1 MNHEY, CDR2 SMNVEV (reference sequence). CDR3 loop: CASSADIEKLFF. CDR3 bases: TGTGCCAGCAGTGCAGACATAGAAAAACTGTTTTTT.

The gene calls are TRBV30 and TRBJ1-4; the D is unclear. CDR1 GTSNPN and CDR2 SVGIG come from the germline V gene (reference sequence). V was clipped by 3 bases and J by 8 bases, with 10 bases between them. This CDR3 contains 12 residues. CDR3 nucleotide sequence: TGTGCCTGGAGGTCATCGGGAGAAAAACTGTTTTTT. Its protein is CAWRSSGEKLFF.

The rearrangement uses TRBV29-1 and TRBJ2-7; D call uncertain. The V end was cut by 5 bases, the J end by 0 bases, with 8 bases between. Germline loops: CDR1 SQVTM, CDR2 ANQGSEA. The CDR3 is made up of 12 amino acids. The CDR3 nucleotides read TGCAGCGTTAGACTCCCCTCCTACGAGCAGTACTTC. This sequence encodes CSVRLPSYEQYF.

The chain carries TRBV9 and TRBJ1-1, with D unclear. The CDR3 is 13 residues long. Per the germline V gene, CDR1 is SGDLS and CDR2 is YYNGEE. Trimming stripped 4 bases from V and 2 bases from J, with 9 bases between. The CDR3 loop reads CASSPRGNTEAFF. The DNA for the CDR3 is TGTGCCAGCAGCCCCCGGGGAAACACTGAAGCTTTCTTT. Looking up the rest from reference TRBV9 and TRBJ1-1 gives the full variable domain: DSGVTQTPKHLITATGQRVTLRCSPRSGDLSVYWYQQSLDQGLQFLIQYYNGEERAKGNILERFSAQQFPDLHSELNLSSLELGDSALYFCASSPRGNTEAFFGQGTRLTVV.

This clone was counted only a few times. The chain employs TRBV19 and TRBJ2-7; maybe TRBD1 (5 bases). Deletions cut 6 bases from V and 1 base from J, with 13 bases between. The CDR3 is made up of 14 amino acids. Germline CDR1 LNHDA, CDR2 SQIVND (reference sequence). The CDR3 DNA reads as TGTGCCAGTAGCTCCCTTCGGACATCCTACGAGCAGTACTTC. This codes for CASSSLRTSYEQYF.

This chain uses TRBV24-1 with TRBJ2-6; 9 nucleotides line up with TRBD1. The germline V gene has CDR1 KGHDR and CDR2 SFDVKD. This CDR3 has 16 amino acids. V trimming: 4 bases; J trimming: 3 bases; junction bases outside the gene matches: 3. CDR3 in DNA: TGTGCCACCAGTGACCCGACAGGGGGTGGGGCCAACGTCCTGACTTTC. Protein sequence: CATSDPTGGGANVLTF.

The rearrangement joins TRBV28 to TRBJ1-6; D is perhaps TRBD1 (5 bases). The V gene's germline CDR1 is MDHEN and CDR2 SYDVKM. This CDR3 comprises 14 residues. Trimming removed 7 bases from V and 12 bases from J, with 19 bases in between. As DNA, the CDR3 is TGTGCCAGCAAGGGTGGCGGGGGTCGGGAACCCCTCCACTTT. Its protein is CASKGGGGREPLHF.

The chain uses TRBV7-9 and TRBJ1-2; D is uncertain. Trimming took off 2 bases at V and 0 bases at J, with 7 bases between the two ends. The germline V gene encodes CDR1 SEHNR and CDR2 FQNEAQ (reference sequence). This CDR3 is built from 14 residues. Written as DNA, the CDR3 is TGTGCCAGCAGCTTATCAGAAACTAACTATGGCTACACCTTC. Amino acid sequence: CASSLSETNYGYTF.

The CDR3 nucleotides read TGTGCCTGGAGCAAAGGGGGGCTGAACACCGGGGAGCTGTTTTTT. Its protein product is CAWSKGGLNTGELFF. The genes are TRBV30 and TRBJ2-2; D assignment may be TRBD1 or TRBD2 (6 bases each). V lost 3 bases and J 1 base, leaving 12 bases between the germline ends. The germline V gene has CDR1 GTSNPN and CDR2 SVGIG (reference sequence). The CDR3 runs 15 residues. The full variable domain, completed using reference TRBV30 and TRBJ2-2, is SQTIHQWPATLVQPVGSPLSLECTVEGTSNPNLYWYRQAAGRGLQLLFYSVGIGQISSEVPQNLSASRPQDRQFILSSKKLLLSDSGFYLCAWSKGGLNTGELFFGEGSRLTVL.

This clone has a handful of counts. This rearrangement joins TRBV9 to TRBJ2-3; a possible D gene is TRBD1 (5 bases). Germline V lookup: CDR1 SGDLS, CDR2 YYNGEE. V was shortened by 0 bases and J by 2 bases, with 7 bases between the two germline ends. CDR3 size: 14 residues. CDR3 protein: CASSVVGHTDTQYF. The DNA of the CDR3 is TGTGCCAGCAGCGTAGTAGGACACACAGATACGCAGTATTTT.

This clone was seen a single time. The chain has TRBV18 and TRBJ1-1; the D gene is possibly TRBD1 (5 bases). This CDR3 region has 11 residues. From germline, CDR1 is KGHSH and CDR2 LQKENI. V lost 3 bases and J lost 11, with 10 bases in between. The CDR3 nucleotides read TGTGCCAGCTCACCGGGGCGCTTGGCTTTCTTT. It translates to CASSPGRLAFF.

The chain recombines TRBV7-9 with TRBJ2-7, with D unresolved. CDR1 SEHNR and CDR2 FQNEAQ come from the germline V gene (reference sequence). V was pared by 3 bases and J by 6 bases, with 15 bases between. The CDR3 consists of 14 residues. The CDR3 DNA follows: TGTGCCAGCAGCTTGGTTGGACCTCGGGTCGAGCAGTACTTC. This codes for CASSLVGPRVEQYF.

This clone was counted between two and nine times. CDR3 sequence reads: CASSLARKAFF. The CDR3, as DNA: TGTGCCAGCAGTTTAGCCAGGAAAGCTTTCTTT. V is TRBV12-3 or TRBV12-4 and J is TRBJ1-1, with D hard to call. V dropped 0 bases and J dropped 9 bases, with 5 bases sitting between them. CDR3 length: 11 residues.

The chain has TRBV2 and TRBJ1-2, with a weak D call TRBD1 (6 bases). V was trimmed by 6 bases and J by 7 bases, leaving 15 bases between them. Germline V gene sequence: CDR1 SNHLY, CDR2 FYNNEI. This CDR3 spans 13 amino acids. The chain's CDR3 is CASRQQGWSGYTF. The CDR3 region has the DNA TGTGCCAGCAGGCAACAGGGCTGGTCTGGCTACACCTTC. The entire variable domain, with the rest obtained from reference TRBV2 and TRBJ1-2, is as follows: EPEVTQTPSHQVTQMGQEVILRCVPISNHLYFYWYRQILGQKVEFLVSFYNNEISEKSEIFDDQFSVERPDGSNFTLKIRSTKLEDSAMYFCASRQQGWSGYTFGSGTRLTVV.

The CDR3 region is CASSPLLQATYEQYF. The CDR3 nucleotides are TGTGCCAGCAGCCCTCTGTTACAGGCGACCTACGAGCAGTACTTC. The chain recombines TRBV11-3 with TRBJ2-7; TRBD1 might be the D (5 bases). Looked up from germline, CDR1 is SGHNT and CDR2 is YENEEA. This CDR3 has 15 amino acids. Trimming left V 5 bases short and J 2 bases short, with 16 bases between.

The chain recombines TRBV14 with TRBJ2-7; 11 bases map to TRBD1. Trimming cost V 5 bases and J 4 bases; bases outside gene matches: 4. CDR1 is SGHDN and CDR2 is FVKESK in the germline V gene. This CDR3 is built from 14 residues. CDR3 in DNA: TGTGCCAGCAGCGGGACAGGGGGGCCTTACGAGCAGTACTTC. It is translated as CASSGTGGPYEQYF.

V usage is TRBV19 and J usage is TRBJ2-1, with D possibly TRBD2 on 5 matching bases. This CDR3 is 19 amino acids long. V was trimmed by 3 bases and J by 2 bases, leaving 23 bases between them. Germline lookup yields CDR1 LNHDA and CDR2 SQIVND (reference sequence). The CDR3 loop reads CASSISAGAHRVPYNEQFF. Here the CDR3 DNA reads TGTGCCAGTAGTATTTCGGCGGGCGCGCACCGGGTCCCCTACAATGAGCAGTTCTTC.